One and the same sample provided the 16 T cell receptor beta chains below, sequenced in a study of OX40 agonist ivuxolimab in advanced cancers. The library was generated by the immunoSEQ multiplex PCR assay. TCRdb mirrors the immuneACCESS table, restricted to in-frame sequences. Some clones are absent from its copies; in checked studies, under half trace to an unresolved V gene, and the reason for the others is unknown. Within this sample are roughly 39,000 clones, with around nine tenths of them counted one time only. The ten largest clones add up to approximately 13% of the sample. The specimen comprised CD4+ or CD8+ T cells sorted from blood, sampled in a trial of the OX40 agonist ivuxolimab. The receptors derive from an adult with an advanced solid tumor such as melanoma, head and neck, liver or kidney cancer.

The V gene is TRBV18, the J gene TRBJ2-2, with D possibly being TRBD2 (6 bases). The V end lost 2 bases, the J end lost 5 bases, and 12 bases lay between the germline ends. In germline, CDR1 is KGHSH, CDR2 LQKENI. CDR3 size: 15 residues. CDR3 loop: CASSPESLATGELFF. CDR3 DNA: TGTGCCAGCTCACCAGAGTCACTAGCAACCGGGGAGCTGTTTTTT.

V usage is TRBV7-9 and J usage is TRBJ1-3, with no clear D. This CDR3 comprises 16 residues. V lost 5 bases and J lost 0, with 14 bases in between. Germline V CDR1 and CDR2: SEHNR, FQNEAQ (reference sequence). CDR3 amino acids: CASSSRVPGSGNTIYF. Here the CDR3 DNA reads TGTGCCAGCAGCAGCCGGGTCCCCGGCTCTGGAAACACCATATATTTT. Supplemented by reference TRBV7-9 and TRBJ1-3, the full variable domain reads DTGVSQNPRHKITKRGQNVTFRCDPISEHNRLYWYRQTLGQGPEFLTYFQNEAQLEKSRLLSDRFSAERPKGSFSTLEIQRTEQGDSAMYLCASSSRVPGSGNTIYFGEGSWLTVV.

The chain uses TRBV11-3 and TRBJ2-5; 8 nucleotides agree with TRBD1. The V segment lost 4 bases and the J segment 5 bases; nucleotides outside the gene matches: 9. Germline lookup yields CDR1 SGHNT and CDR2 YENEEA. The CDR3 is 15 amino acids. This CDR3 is CASSYRTGQGETQYF. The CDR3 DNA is TGTGCCAGCAGCTATAGGACAGGGCAAGGGGAGACCCAGTACTTC.

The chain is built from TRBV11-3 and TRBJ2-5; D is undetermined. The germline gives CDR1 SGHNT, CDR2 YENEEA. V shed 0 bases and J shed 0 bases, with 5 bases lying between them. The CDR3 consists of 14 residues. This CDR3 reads CASSLDSHQETQYF. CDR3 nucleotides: TGTGCCAGCAGCTTAGACAGCCACCAAGAGACCCAGTACTTC.

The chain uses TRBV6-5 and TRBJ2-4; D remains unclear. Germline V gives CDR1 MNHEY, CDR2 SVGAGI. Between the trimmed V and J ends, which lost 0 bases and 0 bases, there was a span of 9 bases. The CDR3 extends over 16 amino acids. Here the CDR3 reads CASSYSLSEAKNIQYF. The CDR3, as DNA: TGTGCCAGCAGTTACTCGTTGTCTGAAGCCAAAAACATTCAGTACTTC.

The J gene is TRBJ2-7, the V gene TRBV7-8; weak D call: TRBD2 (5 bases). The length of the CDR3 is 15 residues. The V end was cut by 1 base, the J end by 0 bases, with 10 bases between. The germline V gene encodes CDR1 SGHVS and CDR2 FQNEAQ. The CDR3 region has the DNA TGTGCCAGCAGCTTAGAAGGCGAGGGCTCCTACGAGCAGTACTTC. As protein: CASSLEGEGSYEQYF.

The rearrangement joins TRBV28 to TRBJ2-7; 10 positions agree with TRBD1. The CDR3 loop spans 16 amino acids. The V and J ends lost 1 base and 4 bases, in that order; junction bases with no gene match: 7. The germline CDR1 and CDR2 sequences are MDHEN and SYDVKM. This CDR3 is CASSLLLRDRGYEQYF. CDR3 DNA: TGTGCCAGCAGTTTATTGCTGCGGGACAGGGGATACGAGCAGTACTTC.

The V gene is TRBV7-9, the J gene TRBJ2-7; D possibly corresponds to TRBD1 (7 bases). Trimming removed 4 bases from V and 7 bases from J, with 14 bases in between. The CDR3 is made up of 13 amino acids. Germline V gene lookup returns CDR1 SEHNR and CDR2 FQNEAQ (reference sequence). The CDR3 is CASSSQGGGEQYF. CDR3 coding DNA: TGTGCCAGCAGCTCCCAGGGGGGTGGGGAGCAGTACTTC.

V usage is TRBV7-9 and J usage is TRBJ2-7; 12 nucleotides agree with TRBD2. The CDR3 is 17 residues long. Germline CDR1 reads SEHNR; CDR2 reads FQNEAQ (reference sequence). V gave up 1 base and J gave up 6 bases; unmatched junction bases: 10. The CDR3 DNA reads TGTGCCAGCAGCTTAGACCTGACTAGCGGGAGCGGCGTCGAGCAGTACTTC. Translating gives CASSLDLTSGSGVEQYF. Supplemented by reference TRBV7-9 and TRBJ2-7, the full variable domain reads DTGVSQNPRHKITKRGQNVTFRCDPISEHNRLYWYRQTLGQGPEFLTYFQNEAQLEKSRLLSDRFSAERPKGSFSTLEIQRTEQGDSAMYLCASSLDLTSGSGVEQYFGPGTRLTVT.

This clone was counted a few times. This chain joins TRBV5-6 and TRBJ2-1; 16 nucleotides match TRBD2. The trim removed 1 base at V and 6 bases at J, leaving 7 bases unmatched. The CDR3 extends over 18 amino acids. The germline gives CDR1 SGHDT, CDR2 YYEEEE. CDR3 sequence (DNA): TGTGCCAGCAGCTTGTGGGGGACTAGCGGGAGGGCGGGCAATGAGCAGTTCTTC. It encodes CASSLWGTSGRAGNEQFF. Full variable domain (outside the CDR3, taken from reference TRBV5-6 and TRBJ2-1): DAGVTQSPTHLIKTRGQQVTLRCSPKSGHDTVSWYQQALGQGPQFIFQYYEEEERQRGNFPDRFSGHQFPNYSSELNVNALLLGDSALYLCASSLWGTSGRAGNEQFFGPGTRLTVL.

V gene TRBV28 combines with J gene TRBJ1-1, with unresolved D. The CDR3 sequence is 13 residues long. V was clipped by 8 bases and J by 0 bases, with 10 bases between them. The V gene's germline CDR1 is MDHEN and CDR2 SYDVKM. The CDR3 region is CASGRYMNTEAFF. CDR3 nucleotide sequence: TGTGCCAGCGGGCGGTATATGAACACTGAAGCTTTCTTT.

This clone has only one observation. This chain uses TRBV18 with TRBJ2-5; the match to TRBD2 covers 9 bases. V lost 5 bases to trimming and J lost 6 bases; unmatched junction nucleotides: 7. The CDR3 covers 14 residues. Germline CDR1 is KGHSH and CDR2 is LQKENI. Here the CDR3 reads CASSIRSGSKTQYF. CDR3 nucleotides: TGTGCCAGCTCAATTCGTAGCGGGAGTAAGACCCAGTACTTC.

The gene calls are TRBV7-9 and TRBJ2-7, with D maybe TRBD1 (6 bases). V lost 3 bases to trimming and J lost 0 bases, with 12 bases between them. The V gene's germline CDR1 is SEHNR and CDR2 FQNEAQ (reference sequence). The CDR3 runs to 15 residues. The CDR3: CASSFPQGSSYEQYF. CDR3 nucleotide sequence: TGTGCCAGCAGCTTCCCACAGGGTAGCTCCTACGAGCAGTACTTC.

The CDR3: CAWSGGNYNEQFF. The CDR3 DNA reads TGTGCCTGGAGTGGGGGGAACTACAATGAGCAGTTCTTC. The chain joins TRBV30 to TRBJ2-1; the D call may be TRBD1 or TRBD2 (5 bases each). The CDR3 is 13 residues long. Per the germline V gene, CDR1 is GTSNPN and CDR2 is SVGIG (reference sequence). Trimming removed 1 base from V and 3 bases from J, with 7 bases in between. The variable domain in full, completed from reference TRBV30 and TRBJ2-1, reads SQTIHQWPATLVQPVGSPLSLECTVEGTSNPNLYWYRQAAGRGLQLLFYSVGIGQISSEVPQNLSASRPQDRQFILSSKKLLLSDSGFYLCAWSGGNYNEQFFGPGTRLTVL.

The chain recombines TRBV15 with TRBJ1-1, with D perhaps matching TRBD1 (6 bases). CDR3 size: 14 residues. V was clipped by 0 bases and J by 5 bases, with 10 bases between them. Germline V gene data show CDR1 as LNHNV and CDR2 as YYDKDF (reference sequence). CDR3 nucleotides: TGTGCCACCAGCAGAGATCCAGGGGTAACTGAAGCTTTCTTT. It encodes CATSRDPGVTEAFF.

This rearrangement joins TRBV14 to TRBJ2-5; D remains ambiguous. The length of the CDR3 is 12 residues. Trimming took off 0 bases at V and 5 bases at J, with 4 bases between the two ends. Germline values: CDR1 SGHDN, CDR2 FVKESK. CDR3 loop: CASSQDSETQYF. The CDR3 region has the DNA TGTGCCAGCAGCCAAGACAGCGAGACCCAGTACTTC.